This T cell receptor (beta chain) is drawn from a study of cytotoxic CD8 clonotypes in ibrutinib-treated CLL. Study-level information: IGHV unmutated 17 to 18; relapsed/refractory 11; treatment-naive approximately 15. Patients attained approximately 24 partial and 2 complete responses; at median approximately 68 months, around 15 remained remitted while about twelve progressed.

Findings of the study overall: At baseline, clonality was higher than in age-matched healthy donors and correlated with CD8+ counts. Public clonotypes, found uncommonly, either contracted or stayed stable on treatment.

As for this clone: Its antigen is undetermined.

The germline V gene encodes CDR1 KGHSH and CDR2 LQKENI. V gave up 6 bases and J gave up 6 bases, with 15 bases separating them. The CDR3 loop spans 14 amino acids. TCRdb's table, derived via immunoSEQ multiplex PCR, lists solely in-frame clones and lacks some. This sample carries 200,000 to 250,000 clones, roughly 73% of them seen once, and the ten largest clones take about an eighth. The specimen comprised PBMCs, sampled after 12 months of ibrutinib treatment. The V gene is TRBV18, the J gene TRBJ1-5, with no clear D. This clonotype was sampled from a human donor with chronic lymphocytic leukemia. The chain's CDR3 is CASSSGPGSQPQHF. CDR3 nucleotides: TGTGCCAGCTCCTCCGGACCGGGGAGTCAGCCCCAGCATTTT. The full variable domain, in which reference TRBV18 and TRBJ1-5 provide the parts outside the CDR3, is NAGVMQNPRHLVRRRGQEARLRCSPMKGHSHVYWYRQLPEEGLKFMVYLQKENIIDESGMPKERFSAEFPKEGPSILRIQQVVRGDSAAYFCASSSGPGSQPQHFGDGTRLSIL.